The sample holds many counts of the clone carrying this T cell receptor (beta chain). Germline CDR1 KGHSY, CDR2 FQNENV. The length of the CDR3 is 14 residues. Trimming removed 0 bases from V and 8 bases from J, with 13 bases in between. The data were obtained in a study of metastatic and nonmetastatic thyroid tumors. TCRdb reprocessed the PCR reads using MiXCR. The data show around 31,000 clones, under 25% seen once. None of the patients had undergone any treatment ahead of thyroid surgery. This chain uses TRBV16 with TRBJ1-2; no definite D call. The source material was tumor tissue. The source is a male donor with papillary thyroid cancer or a benign thyroid nodule (not recorded which). Some clones in this sample may be carry-over from other donors' samples. CDR3 residues: CASSQSGESGGYTF. CDR3 DNA: TGTGCCAGCAGCCAATCCGGGGAGTCGGGCGGCTACACCTTC.